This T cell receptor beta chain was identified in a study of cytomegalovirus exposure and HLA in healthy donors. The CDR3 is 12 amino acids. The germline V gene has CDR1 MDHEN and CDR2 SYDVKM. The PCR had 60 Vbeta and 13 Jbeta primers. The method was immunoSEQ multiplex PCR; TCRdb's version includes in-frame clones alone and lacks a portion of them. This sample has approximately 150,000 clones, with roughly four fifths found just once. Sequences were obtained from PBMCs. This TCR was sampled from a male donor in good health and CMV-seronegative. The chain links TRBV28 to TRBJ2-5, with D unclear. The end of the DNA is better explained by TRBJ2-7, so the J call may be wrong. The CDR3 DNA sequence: TGTGCCAGCAGTTTGCTTGTGGGCGAGCAGTACTTC. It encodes CASSLLVGEQYF.